A single sample is the source of the 32 T cell receptor beta chains below, sequenced in a study of blood T cell repertoires in COVID-19. Profiled with immunoSEQ multiplex PCR; TCRdb holds only in-frame clones, not every one. The sample shows about 190,000 clones, roughly 73% of them seen only once. Source material: peripheral blood. The receptors originated from a woman older than 75 with active or convalescent COVID-19.

The V and J genes are TRBV3-1 (or the pseudogene TRBV3-2) and TRBJ2-7, with TRBD2 matching over 11 bases. CDR1 and CDR2 (germline): LGHDT, YNNKEL (reference sequence). The CDR3 spans 17 residues. Losses at the gene ends were 0 bases for V and 3 bases for J; bases not matched to a gene: 7. Here the CDR3 DNA reads TGTGCCAGCAGCCAAGAACTAGCGGGGGCCTACCACTACGAGCAGTACTTC. Its protein product is CASSQELAGAYHYEQYF.

The chain has TRBV18 and TRBJ1-4; 7 bases align to TRBD1. Germline loops: CDR1 KGHSH, CDR2 LQKENI. The length of the CDR3 is 16 residues. V lost 3 bases to trimming and J lost 3 bases; unmatched junction nucleotides: 7. This CDR3 is CASSPPDRVSNEKLFF. The DNA of the CDR3 is TGTGCCAGCTCACCCCCCGACAGGGTTTCTAATGAAAAACTGTTTTTT.

This clone was found many times. The chain carries TRBV19 and TRBJ2-1; D possibly corresponds to TRBD1 (5 bases). The CDR3 has 13 amino acids. Between the trimmed V and J ends, which lost 1 base and 5 bases, there was a span of 6 bases. In germline, CDR1 is LNHDA, CDR2 SQIVND (reference sequence). CDR3 sequence: CASSIGTNNEQFF. DNA for the CDR3: TGTGCCAGTAGTATAGGGACAAACAATGAGCAGTTCTTC.

V and J are TRBV19 and TRBJ1-2; D not certain. The length of the CDR3 is 15 residues. Germline V gene sequence: CDR1 LNHDA, CDR2 SQIVND (reference sequence). Trimming stripped 3 bases from V and 4 bases from J, with 15 bases between. CDR3 loop: CASSIVGSYSYGYTF. CDR3 DNA: TGTGCCAGTAGTATCGTGGGCAGCTACTCCTATGGCTACACCTTC.

The chain is built from TRBV5-5 and TRBJ1-1; TRBD1 matches 7 bases. The germline V gene encodes CDR1 SGHKS and CDR2 YYEKEE (reference sequence). CDR3 length equals 15 residues. V lost 5 bases and J lost 4; bases outside the gene matches: 11. Here the CDR3 reads CASSLRGGVGTEAFF. The CDR3 bases are TGTGCCAGCAGTTTGAGAGGGGGCGTAGGCACTGAAGCTTTCTTT.

The chain links TRBV30 to TRBJ1-4, with D tentatively TRBD1 (5 bases). The CDR3 consists of 16 residues. Trimming removed 6 bases at V and 5 bases at J, with 22 bases between. The germline CDR1 and CDR2 sequences are GTSNPN and SVGIG (reference sequence). CDR3 nucleotide sequence: TGTGCCTGCATTCCCGATACGGCAGGGAACAATGAAAAACTGTTTTTT. Amino acid sequence: CACIPDTAGNNEKLFF.

The chain joins TRBV6-5 to TRBJ2-7; D call uncertain. The V end was cut by 7 bases, the J end by 1 base, with 11 bases between. CDR3 length: 13 amino acids. CDR1 is MNHEY and CDR2 is SVGAGI in the germline V gene. CDR3 DNA sequence: TGTGCCAGCATCCTAGGAGAGTCCTACGAGCAGTACTTC. As protein: CASILGESYEQYF.

Only a few counts were recorded for this clone. The chain joins TRBV3-1 (or the pseudogene TRBV3-2) to TRBJ2-2, with a tentative D call TRBD1 (6 bases). The germline V and J ends were trimmed by 7 bases and 0 bases, with 12 bases remaining between them. Germline CDR1 LGHDT, CDR2 YNNKEL (reference sequence). CDR3 length: 15 amino acids. This CDR3 is CASTLGQSNTGELFF. The CDR3 nucleotides are TGTGCCAGCACCTTAGGACAGTCGAACACCGGGGAGCTGTTTTTT.

The V call is TRBV7-9, the J call TRBJ2-2; D uncertain. Trimming stripped 4 bases from V and 7 bases from J, with 13 bases between. The V gene's germline CDR1 is SEHNR and CDR2 FQNEAQ (reference sequence). This CDR3 has 14 residues. CDR3 in DNA: TGTGCCAGCAGCTCTTGGATCGGCGGCGGGGAGCTGTTTTTT. Translation: CASSSWIGGGELFF. Full variable domain (remainder filled in from reference TRBV7-9 and TRBJ2-2): DTGVSQNPRHKITKRGQNVTFRCDPISEHNRLYWYRQTLGQGPEFLTYFQNEAQLEKSRLLSDRFSAERPKGSFSTLEIQRTEQGDSAMYLCASSSWIGGGELFFGEGSRLTVL.

This chain links TRBV4-2 with TRBJ2-2, with D possibly being TRBD1 (6 bases). The CDR3 is 15 amino acids. Germline V CDR1 and CDR2: LGHNA, YNFKEQ. V was clipped by 3 bases and J by 6 bases, with 14 bases between them. CDR3 protein: CASSHSKQGSGELFF. CDR3 coding DNA: TGTGCCAGCAGCCACTCGAAACAGGGCTCCGGGGAGCTGTTTTTT.

CDR3 coding DNA: TGTGCCAGCAGCCTCCTTGGGCGGGGGGCAGGTGGGCAGTTCTTC. This translates into CASSLLGRGAGGQFF. The chain links TRBV27 to TRBJ2-1; 8 positions match TRBD2. V lost 6 bases, J lost 12 bases, and 16 bases stayed unmatched. This CDR3 comprises 15 residues. CDR1 is MNHEY, CDR2 SMNVEV, per germline (reference sequence).

This clone came up once. The chain joins TRBV11-2 to TRBJ1-1; no definite D call. Germline V lookup: CDR1 SGHAT, CDR2 FQNNGV. The CDR3 contains 12 residues. The V gene lost 0 bases and the J gene lost 3 bases, with 2 bases spanning the gap. CDR3 coding DNA: TGTGCCAGCAGCTTAGACGACACTGAAGCTTTCTTT. Amino acids: CASSLDDTEAFF.

The V gene is TRBV7-2, the J gene TRBJ2-5; maybe TRBD2 (5 bases). CDR3 size: 16 residues. Germline V gives CDR1 SGHTA, CDR2 FQGNSA. V was trimmed by 0 bases and J by 2 bases, leaving 13 bases between them. CDR3 residues: CASSLALRAAQETQYF. The CDR3 nucleotides read TGTGCCAGCAGCTTAGCGCTAAGAGCGGCTCAAGAGACCCAGTACTTC. Supplemented by reference TRBV7-2 and TRBJ2-5, the full variable domain reads GAGVSQSPSNKVTEKGKDVELRCDPISGHTALYWYRQSLGQGLEFLIYFQGNSAPDKSGLPSDRFSAERTGGSVSTLTIQRTQQEDSAVYLCASSLALRAAQETQYFGPGTRLLVL.

J is TRBJ1-3 and V is TRBV18, with 9 bases matching TRBD1. CDR1 and CDR2 (germline): KGHSH, LQKENI. After removal of 6 bases from V and 1 base from J, the junction contained 4 bases not matched to a gene. The CDR3 spans 15 residues. The CDR3: CASSLGTGSGNTIYF. CDR3 DNA sequence: TGTGCCAGCTCTCTTGGGACAGGGTCTGGAAACACCATATATTTT.

V gene TRBV3-1 (or the pseudogene TRBV3-2) combines with J gene TRBJ1-1; no clear D. The V end was cut by 4 bases, the J end by 1 base, with 10 bases between. CDR3 size: 14 residues. CDR1 and CDR2 (germline): LGHDT, YNNKEL (reference sequence). The CDR3 DNA follows: TGTGCCAGCAGCCTTCTCGCGGAGAACACTGAAGCTTTCTTT. It codes for CASSLLAENTEAFF.

This chain uses TRBV6-4 with TRBJ1-6; 9 nucleotides agree with TRBD1. Trimming took 5 bases from V and 10 from J; bases not matched to a gene: 6. This CDR3 is 14 amino acids long. The V gene's germline CDR1 is MRHNA and CDR2 SNTAGT. The CDR3 sequence: CASSRGQGSSPLHF. For the CDR3, the DNA is TGTGCCAGCAGTAGGGGACAGGGAAGCTCACCCCTCCACTTT.

The rearrangement uses TRBV9 and TRBJ1-6; the D gene is possibly TRBD1 (5 bases). Germline V lookup: CDR1 SGDLS, CDR2 YYNGEE. The CDR3 runs to 17 residues. Trimming removed 4 bases from V and 7 bases from J, with 21 bases in between. CDR3 DNA: TGTGCCAGCAGCACGGAGTTAGTATTGGGGGGGAATTCACCCCTCCACTTT. Residues: CASSTELVLGGNSPLHF.

V usage is TRBV11-2 and J usage is TRBJ2-7; 7 bases are shared with TRBD1. With 5 bases clipped from V and 3 bases from J, the junction kept 10 bases outside the gene matches. The CDR3 sequence is 15 residues long. Per the germline V gene, CDR1 is SGHAT and CDR2 is FQNNGV. The CDR3 DNA sequence: TGTGCCAGCAGCCCGAACAGGGGATCATACTACGAGCAGTACTTC. Translation gives CASSPNRGSYYEQYF.

CDR3 coding DNA: TGTGCCAGCAGCCTGGGACTAGCGAGAAAAACGGAGACCCAGTACTTC. The encoded protein is CASSLGLARKTETQYF. The chain employs TRBV7-9 and TRBJ2-5, with 10 bases matching TRBD2. The CDR3 is 16 amino acids. Germline V CDR1 and CDR2: SEHNR, FQNEAQ (reference sequence). Trimming at V came to 5 bases and at J to 5 bases, leaving 11 bases not matched to a gene. The entire variable domain, with the rest obtained from reference TRBV7-9 and TRBJ2-5, is as follows: DTGVSQNPRHKITKRGQNVTFRCDPISEHNRLYWYRQTLGQGPEFLTYFQNEAQLEKSRLLSDRFSAERPKGSFSTLEIQRTEQGDSAMYLCASSLGLARKTETQYFGPGTRLLVL.

The chain joins TRBV27 to TRBJ2-7, with a tentative D call TRBD1 (6 bases). The ends were cut back, 2 bases at V and 4 bases at J, with 15 bases in the middle. The CDR3 has 15 amino acids. Germline V lookup: CDR1 MNHEY, CDR2 SMNVEV (reference sequence). CDR3 sequence: CASSLKQGYEYEQYF. The CDR3 nucleotides read TGTGCCAGCAGTTTAAAACAGGGCTATGAGTACGAGCAGTACTTC.

J is TRBJ1-6 and V is TRBV3-1 (or the pseudogene TRBV3-2); 8 positions match TRBD1. The germline gives CDR1 LGHDT, CDR2 YNNKEL (reference sequence). CDR3 size: 16 residues. The V and J ends lost 4 bases and 4 bases, in that order; junction bases with no gene match: 6. The CDR3 loop reads CASSPRTGKYNSPLHF. CDR3 in DNA: TGTGCCAGCAGCCCCAGGACAGGGAAATATAATTCACCCCTCCACTTT.

This clone showed up just a few times. V is TRBV3-1 (or the pseudogene TRBV3-2) and J is TRBJ1-5; 8 bases fit TRBD1. Germline-derived CDR1 and CDR2 are LGHDT and YNNKEL (reference sequence). The length of the CDR3 is 14 residues. V gave up 3 bases and J gave up 6 bases; unmatched junction bases: 4. CDR3 region: CASSQGRGLQPQHF. CDR3 nucleotides: TGTGCCAGCAGCCAGGGCAGGGGGCTTCAGCCCCAGCATTTT.

The chain is built from TRBV4-3 and TRBJ1-2; no definite D call. V was pared by 0 bases and J by 8 bases, with 10 bases between. Germline V gene lookup returns CDR1 LGHNA and CDR2 YSLEER. The CDR3 extends over 13 amino acids. The CDR3 bases are TGCGCCAGCAGCCAAGATAAATGGCTCGGCTACACCTTC. Protein product: CASSQDKWLGYTF.

The chain uses TRBV7-9 and TRBJ1-6; 11 nucleotides agree with TRBD1. V lost 4 bases to trimming and J lost 5 bases; unmatched junction nucleotides: 10. The CDR3 consists of 18 residues. Germline V lookup: CDR1 SEHNR, CDR2 FQNEAQ (reference sequence). The CDR3 here is CASSSPSWTGGNNSPLHF. Written as DNA, the CDR3 is TGTGCCAGCAGCTCTCCCTCCTGGACAGGGGGCAATAATTCACCCCTCCACTTT.

This clone has at least ten counts. This sample also contains other DNA sequences that code for the same CDR3. The gene calls are TRBV9 and TRBJ1-5; 7 positions agree with TRBD1. This CDR3 is 15 amino acids long. Per the germline V gene, CDR1 is SGDLS and CDR2 is YYNGEE. After removal of 3 bases from V and 5 bases from J, the junction contained 8 bases not matched to a gene. The CDR3 nucleotides read TGTGCCAGCAGCGCCGGCCAGGGGGTTGATCAGCCCCAGCATTTT. It is translated as CASSAGQGVDQPQHF.

The chain joins TRBV30 to TRBJ2-7; D is possibly TRBD2 (5 bases). The CDR3 contains 11 residues. V was trimmed by 5 bases and J by 5 bases, leaving 10 bases between them. Germline lookup yields CDR1 GTSNPN and CDR2 SVGIG (reference sequence). DNA for the CDR3: TGTGCCTGGGCCGGGGTCCACGAGCAGTACTTC. This gives the protein CAWAGVHEQYF.

This clone was found once. The CDR3 coding sequence is TGTGCCTACCCGCAGGGGCGCGAGCAGTACTTC. This codes for CAYPQGREQYF. This chain links TRBV6-9 with TRBJ2-7; tentatively, D is TRBD1 (6 bases). The germline gives CDR1 MNHGY, CDR2 SVAAGI. The length of the CDR3 is 11 residues. Trimming stripped 11 bases from V and 6 bases from J, with 14 bases between.

J is TRBJ2-7 and V is TRBV6-6; the D gene is possibly TRBD2 (5 bases). CDR1 and CDR2 (germline): MNHNY, SVGAGI (reference sequence). The V end lost 5 bases, the J end lost 5 bases, and 16 bases lay between the germline ends. CDR3 length equals 14 residues. CDR3 DNA: TGTGCCAGCAGTCCGCGGGCCCGGCAGCACGAGCAGTACTTC. Its translation: CASSPRARQHEQYF.

The V gene is TRBV5-1, the J gene TRBJ2-2; D remains unclear. The germline V gene has CDR1 SGHRS and CDR2 YFSETQ. Trimming left V 1 base short and J 0 bases short, with 4 bases between. CDR3 length: 14 amino acids. This chain's CDR3 is CASSLTANTGELFF. CDR3 coding DNA: TGCGCCAGCAGCTTGACGGCGAACACCGGGGAGCTGTTTTTT.

This sequence joins TRBV27 and TRBJ2-1; 7 bases line up with TRBD1. Germline V gene lookup returns CDR1 MNHEY and CDR2 SMNVEV (reference sequence). This CDR3 spans 14 amino acids. Trimming took 6 bases from V and 5 from J; bases not matched to a gene: 7. The CDR3 sequence: CASSIQGRDNEQFF. For the CDR3, the DNA is TGTGCCAGCAGCATACAGGGGCGGGACAATGAGCAGTTCTTC.

V and J are TRBV6-5 and TRBJ1-1; a weak D match, TRBD1 (6 bases). Between the trimmed V and J ends, which lost 8 bases and 7 bases, there was a span of 20 bases. The CDR3 extends over 14 amino acids. Germline-derived CDR1 and CDR2 are MNHEY and SVGAGI. The CDR3 nucleotides read TGTGCCAGCTCCCTCGGGACATTGGATCTTGAAGCTTTCTTT. Protein sequence: CASSLGTLDLEAFF.

In DNA form, the CDR3 reads TGTGCCAGCAGCCAGCACAGGACAGATACGCAGTATTTT. Protein product: CASSQHRTDTQYF. The chain is built from TRBV4-2 and TRBJ2-3; D may be TRBD1 (5 bases). The germline V gene encodes CDR1 LGHNA and CDR2 YNFKEQ. Trimming removed 3 bases from V and 3 bases from J, with 7 bases in between. The CDR3 totals 13 residues.